This note documents a single T cell receptor beta chain sequence. The record originates from a study of blood T cell repertoires in COVID-19. For the study at large: T cells, B-cell-depleted T cells, or PBMCs provided the cDNA or gDNA that served as material.

Original processing notes: Researchers report that nucleated cell counts were estimated from reference gene primer amplification. Only in-frame clones appear in the TCRdb table, and some are missing; sequencing was by immunoSEQ multiplex PCR. The DNA gave D and trimming, while V, J and clone size come from that table. The sample includes about 260,000 clones, roughly 86% seen only once; the top ten take about 4%. Germline CDR1 reads SGHRS; CDR2 reads YFSETQ. V gave up 0 bases and J gave up 5 bases, with 5 bases separating them. The CDR3 runs 12 residues. The chain links TRBV5-1 to TRBJ2-5; D remains unclear. The specimen was peripheral blood. This sequence was found in a man aged 18 to 35 with active or convalescent COVID-19. Here the CDR3 DNA reads TGCGCCAGCAGCTTGGACTCGGAGACCCAGTACTTC. It codes for CASSLDSETQYF.